A selection of T cell receptor beta chains follows, all from one sample in a study of cytomegalovirus exposure and HLA in healthy donors. TCRdb's copy holds only in-frame clones and misses some; the assay was immunoSEQ multiplex PCR. The sample's table shows about 140,000 clones. The material sequenced was PBMCs. Every receptor here comes from a woman aged 18-35 years in good health and CMV-seronegative. Both conserved end residues are part of each CDR3. The order of the fields is V gene, D gene, clone size, J gene, CDR3 protein, CDR3 DNA. The D gene is left open where the match is weak. Some rows have no size entry. The others give once, few or many, or a class for an expanded clone.

v_gene: TRBV19
d_gene: NA
abundance: NA
j_gene: TRBJ1-3
CDR3aa: CACSIGTGTVGNTIYF
CDR3nt: TGTGCCTGTAGTATAGGAACCGGGACTGTTGGAAACACCATATATTTT

v_gene: TRBV10-1
d_gene: NA
abundance: NA
j_gene: TRBJ2-7
CDR3aa: CASSSSGAYEQYF
CDR3nt: TGCGCCAGCAGTAGTAGCGGAGCCTACGAGCAGTACTTC

v_gene: TRBV4-3
d_gene: TRBD2
abundance: NA
j_gene: TRBJ2-1
CDR3aa: CASSQVPGLAERGNEQFF
CDR3nt: TGCGCCAGCAGCCAAGTCCCCGGACTAGCGGAGCGGGGAAATGAGCAGTTCTTC

v_gene: TRBV11-2
d_gene: TRBD2
abundance: NA
j_gene: TRBJ2-1
CDR3aa: CASSPGLAGVHEQFF
CDR3nt: TGTGCCAGCAGTCCTGGACTAGCGGGAGTCCATGAGCAGTTCTTC

v_gene: TRBV4-1
d_gene: TRBD2
abundance: NA
j_gene: TRBJ2-1
CDR3aa: CASSTRTSVNEQFF
CDR3nt: TGCGCCAGCAGCACCCGGACTAGCGTGAATGAGCAGTTCTTC

v_gene: TRBV29-1
d_gene: NA
abundance: NA
j_gene: TRBJ1-5
CDR3aa: CSVADGVLGNQPQHF
CDR3nt: TGCAGCGTAGCCGACGGGGTTTTGGGCAATCAGCCCCAGCATTTT

v_gene: TRBV29-1
d_gene: NA
abundance: NA
j_gene: TRBJ2-2
CDR3aa: CSVVSSLTGELFF
CDR3nt: TGCAGCGTTGTTTCGTCCCTCACCGGGGAGCTGTTTTTT

v_gene: TRBV14
d_gene: NA
abundance: NA
j_gene: TRBJ1-1
CDR3aa: CASSYTGNTEAFF
CDR3nt: TGTGCCAGCAGCTACACAGGGAACACTGAAGCTTTCTTT

v_gene: TRBV12-2
d_gene: NA
abundance: NA
j_gene: TRBJ1-5
CDR3aa: CASRFFRGEAYSNQPQHF
CDR3nt: TGTGCAAGTCGCTTTTTCCGGGGGGAGGCTTATAGCAATCAGCCCCAGCATTTT

v_gene: TRBV30
d_gene: TRBD1
abundance: NA
j_gene: TRBJ1-1
CDR3aa: CAWSSGRTGGTEAFF
CDR3nt: TGTGCCTGGAGTTCGGGCCGAACAGGGGGCACTGAAGCTTTCTTT

v_gene: TRBV7-9
d_gene: TRBD2
abundance: NA
j_gene: TRBJ2-2
CDR3aa: CASSLAMGLAVNTGELFF
CDR3nt: TGTGCCAGCAGCTTAGCAATGGGACTAGCGGTTAACACCGGGGAGCTGTTTTTT

v_gene: TRBV5-6
d_gene: NA
abundance: NA
j_gene: TRBJ1-5
CDR3aa: CASNDFKKGRGQPQHF
CDR3nt: TGTGCCAGCAACGACTTCAAAAAGGGGCGGGGTCAGCCCCAGCATTTT

v_gene: TRBV9
d_gene: TRBD1
abundance: NA
j_gene: TRBJ1-5
CDR3aa: CASSAQGGGQPQHF
CDR3nt: TGTGCCAGCAGCGCACAGGGGGGCGGTCAGCCCCAGCATTTT

v_gene: TRBV4-1
d_gene: TRBD1
abundance: NA
j_gene: TRBJ2-7
CDR3aa: CASSQITGGGNYEQYF
CDR3nt: TGCGCCAGCAGCCAAATTACAGGGGGCGGGAACTACGAGCAGTACTTC

v_gene: TRBV6-6
d_gene: NA
abundance: NA
j_gene: TRBJ2-3
CDR3aa: CASSASLGPQYF
CDR3nt: TGTGCCAGCAGCGCATCTCTCGGTCCGCAGTATTTT

v_gene: TRBV6-1
d_gene: NA
abundance: NA
j_gene: TRBJ2-7
CDR3aa: CASSEAAGTAGEQYF
CDR3nt: TGTGCCAGCAGTGAAGCGGCAGGGACCGCGGGGGAGCAGTACTTC

v_gene: TRBV5-1
d_gene: NA
abundance: NA
j_gene: TRBJ2-7
CDR3aa: CASSLRQNYYEQYF
CDR3nt: TGCGCCAGCAGCTTGCGACAGAATTACTACGAGCAGTACTTC

v_gene: TRBV4-3
d_gene: NA
abundance: NA
j_gene: TRBJ1-1
CDR3aa: CASSPQLNTEAFF
CDR3nt: TGCGCCAGCAGCCCACAACTGAACACTGAAGCTTTCTTT

v_gene: TRBV28
d_gene: NA
abundance: NA
j_gene: TRBJ2-2
CDR3aa: CASSLLPNTGELFF
CDR3nt: TGTGCCAGCAGTTTACTTCCGAACACCGGGGAGCTGTTTTTT

v_gene: TRBV5-8
d_gene: NA
abundance: NA
j_gene: TRBJ1-2
CDR3aa: CASSLAIHGNYGYTF
CDR3nt: TGTGCCAGCAGCTTGGCGATTCACGGGAACTATGGCTACACCTTC

v_gene: TRBV10-3
d_gene: TRBD1
abundance: NA
j_gene: TRBJ1-1
CDR3aa: CAITAGGEAFF
CDR3nt: TGTGCCATCACGGCAGGGGGCGAAGCTTTCTTT

v_gene: TRBV5-4
d_gene: NA
abundance: NA
j_gene: TRBJ1-2
CDR3aa: CASSQGRANYGYTF
CDR3nt: TGTGCCAGCAGCCAGGGGAGGGCCAACTATGGCTACACCTTC

v_gene: TRBV19
d_gene: TRBD1
abundance: NA
j_gene: TRBJ1-2
CDR3aa: CASGTGGKYGYTF
CDR3nt: TGTGCCAGCGGTACAGGGGGCAAGTATGGCTACACCTTC

v_gene: TRBV2
d_gene: TRBD2
abundance: NA
j_gene: TRBJ2-7
CDR3aa: CASRREFYEQYF
CDR3nt: TGTGCCAGCAGGCGGGAGTTCTACGAGCAGTACTTT

v_gene: TRBV7-2
d_gene: NA
abundance: NA
j_gene: TRBJ1-2
CDR3aa: CASSLGPANYGYTF
CDR3nt: TGTGCCAGCAGCTTAGGTCCAGCTAACTATGGCTACACCTTC

v_gene: TRBV11-2
d_gene: NA
abundance: NA
j_gene: TRBJ2-3
CDR3aa: CASSLSEAGFTDTQYF
CDR3nt: TGTGCCAGCAGCTTAAGTGAGGCGGGCTTCACAGATACGCAGTATTTT

v_gene: TRBV2
d_gene: NA
abundance: NA
j_gene: TRBJ2-5
CDR3aa: CASTGYQETQYF
CDR3nt: TGTGCCAGTACAGGGTACCAAGAGACCCAGTACTTC

v_gene: TRBV9
d_gene: TRBD1
abundance: NA
j_gene: TRBJ2-7
CDR3aa: CASSVGRQGYEQYF
CDR3nt: TGTGCCAGCAGCGTAGGGAGACAGGGCTACGAGCAGTACTTC

v_gene: TRBV29-1
d_gene: NA
abundance: medium-sized
j_gene: TRBJ1-1
CDR3aa: CSVDGGGVTEAFF
CDR3nt: TGCAGCGTTGACGGTGGGGGGGTCACTGAAGCTTTCTTT

v_gene: TRBV4-1
d_gene: NA
abundance: NA
j_gene: TRBJ2-2
CDR3aa: CASSQGTGTGELFF
CDR3nt: TGCGCCAGCAGCCAAGGAACGGGCACCGGGGAGCTGTTTTTT

v_gene: TRBV9
d_gene: TRBD1
abundance: NA
j_gene: TRBJ1-6
CDR3aa: CASSGDRDSPLHF
CDR3nt: TGTGCCAGCAGCGGCGACAGGGATTCACCCCTCCACTTT

v_gene: TRBV10-3
d_gene: NA
abundance: NA
j_gene: TRBJ2-3
CDR3aa: CAISDPRSTDTQYF
CDR3nt: TGTGCCATCAGTGACCCTAGGAGCACAGATACGCAGTATTTT

v_gene: TRBV10-2
d_gene: TRBD1
abundance: NA
j_gene: TRBJ1-4
CDR3aa: CASSESDRGVEKLFF
CDR3nt: TGCGCCAGCAGTGAGTCAGACAGGGGTGTTGAAAAACTGTTTTTT

v_gene: TRBV18
d_gene: NA
abundance: NA
j_gene: TRBJ1-5
CDR3aa: CASSPSTLRNQHF
CDR3nt: TGTGCCAGCTCACCCTCAACCCTAAGAAACCAGCATTTT

v_gene: TRBV11-2
d_gene: NA
abundance: NA
j_gene: TRBJ2-2
CDR3aa: CASSTRGAGANTGELFF
CDR3nt: TGTGCCAGCAGCACCCGTGGGGCAGGCGCGAACACCGGGGAGCTGTTTTTT

v_gene: TRBV2
d_gene: NA
abundance: NA
j_gene: TRBJ2-6
CDR3aa: CASSEMGSGGANVLTF
CDR3nt: TGTGCCAGCAGTGAAATGGGTAGCGGTGGGGCCAACGTCCTGACTTTC

v_gene: TRBV28
d_gene: NA
abundance: NA
j_gene: TRBJ1-2
CDR3aa: CASRGDIYYGYTF
CDR3nt: TGTGCCAGCCGAGGGGACATATACTATGGCTACACCTTC

v_gene: TRBV6-1
d_gene: NA
abundance: NA
j_gene: TRBJ1-2
CDR3aa: CASPPRVGEGGNTF
CDR3nt: TGTGCCAGCCCTCCCAGGGTGGGGGAGGGAGGGAACACCTTC

v_gene: TRBV12-5
d_gene: TRBD1
abundance: NA
j_gene: TRBJ2-5
CDR3aa: CASGYGTGGSETQYF
CDR3nt: TGTGCTAGTGGTTACGGTACAGGGGGCAGCGAGACCCAGTACTTC

v_gene: TRBV14
d_gene: NA
abundance: NA
j_gene: TRBJ1-4
CDR3aa: CASSQGWAGEKLFF
CDR3nt: TGTGCCAGCAGCCAAGGGTGGGCGGGTGAAAAACTGTTTTTT

v_gene: TRBV27
d_gene: NA
abundance: NA
j_gene: TRBJ2-1
CDR3aa: CASSFGTPDGEQFF
CDR3nt: TGTGCCAGCAGTTTCGGGACTCCAGACGGGGAGCAGTTCTTC

v_gene: TRBV7-6
d_gene: NA
abundance: NA
j_gene: TRBJ1-1
CDR3aa: CASSYSLNTEAFF
CDR3nt: TGTGCCAGCAGCTATAGCCTGAACACTGAAGCTTTCTTT

v_gene: TRBV6-5
d_gene: TRBD1
abundance: NA
j_gene: TRBJ2-1
CDR3aa: CASSFKPRTGANEQFF
CDR3nt: TGTGCCAGCAGTTTCAAACCTCGAACAGGGGCCAATGAGCAGTTCTTC

v_gene: TRBV5-1
d_gene: TRBD2
abundance: NA
j_gene: TRBJ2-7
CDR3aa: CASSRTSGSTYEQYF
CDR3nt: TGCGCCAGCAGCCGGACTAGCGGATCCACCTACGAGCAGTACTTC

v_gene: TRBV11-3
d_gene: NA
abundance: NA
j_gene: TRBJ2-4
CDR3aa: CASSSTGTGKNIQYF
CDR3nt: TGTGCCAGCAGCTCGACAGGAACCGGGAAAAACATTCAGTACTTC

v_gene: TRBV19
d_gene: NA
abundance: NA
j_gene: TRBJ2-1
CDR3aa: CASSIVSSYEQFF
CDR3nt: TGTGCCAGTAGTATAGTGTCTAGTTATGAGCAGTTCTTC

v_gene: TRBV5-1
d_gene: NA
abundance: NA
j_gene: TRBJ1-1
CDR3aa: CASSLGRVSLPKAFF
CDR3nt: TGCGCCAGCAGCTTGGGCAGGGTTTCGTTACCAAAAGCTTTCTTT

v_gene: TRBV9
d_gene: TRBD2
abundance: NA
j_gene: TRBJ2-2
CDR3aa: CASSVGLAGLFGELFF
CDR3nt: TGTGCCAGCAGCGTAGGTCTAGCGGGATTGTTCGGGGAGCTGTTTTTT

v_gene: TRBV19
d_gene: NA
abundance: NA
j_gene: TRBJ1-2
CDR3aa: CASSIQAHYGYTF
CDR3nt: TGTGCCAGTAGTATACAGGCCCACTATGGCTACACCTTC

v_gene: TRBV28
d_gene: NA
abundance: NA
j_gene: TRBJ2-1
CDR3aa: CASSLRGYNEQFF
CDR3nt: TGTGCCAGCAGTTTAAGAGGATACAATGAGCAGTTCTTC

v_gene: TRBV20-1
d_gene: NA
abundance: NA
j_gene: TRBJ2-1
CDR3aa: CSASRAYEQFF
CDR3nt: TGCAGTGCAAGCAGGGCCTACGAGCAGTTCTTC

v_gene: TRBV4-1
d_gene: NA
abundance: NA
j_gene: TRBJ1-4
CDR3aa: CASSQGLGGEKLFF
CDR3nt: TGCGCCAGCAGCCAAGGTTTGGGGGGGGAAAAACTGTTTTTT

v_gene: TRBV14
d_gene: NA
abundance: NA
j_gene: TRBJ2-1
CDR3aa: CASTWTGYNEQFF
CDR3nt: TGTGCCAGCACGTGGACGGGATACAATGAGCAGTTCTTC

v_gene: TRBV7-9
d_gene: NA
abundance: NA
j_gene: TRBJ2-1
CDR3aa: CASSPDTTYNEQFF
CDR3nt: TGTGCCAGCAGCCCGGACACCACCTACAATGAGCAGTTCTTC

v_gene: TRBV10-1
d_gene: NA
abundance: NA
j_gene: TRBJ2-3
CDR3aa: CASKNKEEKYTDTQYF
CDR3nt: TGCGCCAGCAAAAACAAAGAGGAGAAATACACAGATACGCAGTATTTT

v_gene: TRBV6-6
d_gene: NA
abundance: NA
j_gene: TRBJ2-3
CDR3aa: CASSVERVTDTQYF
CDR3nt: TGTGCCAGCAGCGTGGAGCGGGTTACAGATACGCAGTATTTT

v_gene: TRBV15
d_gene: TRBD1
abundance: NA
j_gene: TRBJ1-1
CDR3aa: CATSRVDRGIRAEAFF
CDR3nt: TGTGCCACCAGCAGGGTTGACAGGGGGATAAGGGCTGAAGCTTTCTTT